This T cell receptor beta chain came from a study of T cells in Graves' hyperthyroidism and ophthalmopathy. Exclusion of patients followed from uncontrolled infection, other autoimmune disease, pregnancy or lactation. Clinical symptoms, serum thyroxine, TRAb, thyroid ultrasound and orbital computed tomography established diagnosis. Germline V gene data show CDR1 as SSHAT and CDR2 as FNYEAQ (reference sequence). The CDR3 has 13 residues. TCR beta CDR3 sequences were amplified from RNA transcripts. The HTBI set primed first-round TCR CDR3 RT-PCR. Via MiXCR, TCRdb re-called the multiplex PCR reads, giving one row per CDR3 protein. Among 700,000 or so distinct CDR3 sequences listed, less than 20% were seen once. The sample holds a few counts of this clonotype. The junction departs from germline at one end; a sequencing error may be responsible.

This clonotype was sampled from a man younger than 35 with Graves' hyperthyroidism. Specimen: blood. This rearrangement joins TRBV7-7 to TRBJ2-7; perhaps TRBD2 as D (5 bases). CDR3 sequence: CASSEGLSDEQYF. In nucleotides, the CDR3 is TGTGCTAGCAGCGAAGGACTCTCGGACGAGCAGTACTTC. Variable domain in full (rest from reference TRBV7-7 and TRBJ2-7): GAGVSQSPRYKVTKRGQDVTLRCDPISSHATLYWYQQALGQGPEFLTYFNYEAQPDKSGLPSDRFSAERPEGSISTLTIQRTEQRDSAMYRCASSEGLSDEQYFGPGTRLTVT.